One and the same sample provided the 25 T cell receptor beta chains below, sequenced in a study of T-cell memory formation after mild COVID-19. TCRdb re-analysed the 5' RACE reads in MiXCR, keeping a single row per CDR3 protein. The sample has about 150,000 distinct CDR3 sequences; roughly 15% are singletons. The sequencing input was PBMCs or a T cell subset sorted from them (not recorded which). These receptors were collected from an adult woman who had mild COVID-19 (a few samples of this study predate the infection). Cell type and time point are not known.

This clonotype was seen a few times. The rearrangement links TRBV27 to TRBJ1-1, with TRBD1 matching over 7 bases. With V trimmed by 3 bases and J by 11 bases, 6 bases remained unmatched. This CDR3 comprises 12 residues. Germline assignment: CDR1 MNHEY and CDR2 SMNVEV (reference sequence). CDR3 coding DNA: TGTGCCAGCAGTTTTACAACAGGGGTGGCTTTCTTT. Its protein is CASSFTTGVAFF.

The chain employs TRBV3-1 and TRBJ2-5, with D tentatively TRBD2 (5 bases). Trimming removed 0 bases from V and 1 base from J, with 9 bases in between. The CDR3 sequence is 15 residues long. Germline loops: CDR1 LGHDT, CDR2 YNNKEL (reference sequence). The CDR3 DNA sequence: TGTGCCAGCAGCCAAGACGGGGAGAGCCAAGAGACCCAGTACTTC. It specifies CASSQDGESQETQYF.

The V and J genes are TRBV6-6 and TRBJ1-1, with TRBD1 matching over 7 bases. Germline CDR1 is MNHNY and CDR2 is SVGAGI (reference sequence). This CDR3 is 16 amino acids long. V lost 7 bases and J lost 0; bases outside the gene matches: 11. The CDR3 spells CASTSARGVLNTEAFF. The CDR3 DNA follows: TGTGCCAGCACCTCAGCCAGGGGGGTTTTGAACACTGAAGCTTTCTTT.

This clonotype was detected a few times. This chain connects TRBV4-3 to TRBJ1-1; a weak D match, TRBD1 (6 bases). Trimming pared 3 bases from V and 7 bases from J, leaving 12 bases between. CDR3 length equals 13 residues. Germline values: CDR1 LGHNA, CDR2 YSLEER. CDR3 DNA sequence: TGCGCCAGCAGCCAGGGACAAGGGGTTGAAGCTTTCTTT. Residues: CASSQGQGVEAFF.

This clonotype was seen only a few times. This chain connects TRBV20-1 to TRBJ2-3; D is undetermined. Germline CDR1 DFQATT, CDR2 SNEGSKA (reference sequence). This CDR3 has 13 amino acids. With 0 bases removed from V and 2 bases from J, the gap between germline ends came to 6 bases. The CDR3 bases are TGCAGTGCTAGAGATGGGTTCACAGATACGCAGTATTTT. It specifies CSARDGFTDTQYF.

The table lists this clonotype with a few counts. The CDR3 reads CASSEISGGQVHEQFF. DNA for the CDR3: TGTGCCAGCAGTGAGATTAGCGGGGGGCAGGTTCATGAGCAGTTCTTC. The V gene is TRBV2, the J gene TRBJ2-1; 10 nucleotides agree with TRBD2. Looked up from germline, CDR1 is SNHLY and CDR2 is FYNNEI. This CDR3 is built from 16 residues. The V and J ends lost 3 bases and 8 bases, in that order; junction bases with no gene match: 10.

This clonotype showed up just a few times. The V and J genes are TRBV5-6 and TRBJ2-5; D unclear. CDR3 length equals 12 residues. The V gene's germline CDR1 is SGHDT and CDR2 YYEEEE. Trimming shortened V by 1 base and J by 1 base, and 2 bases separated the two germline ends. CDR3 sequence (DNA): TGTGCCAGCAGCTTGACCCAAGAGACCCAGTACTTC. Translated, it gives CASSLTQETQYF.

This clonotype came up many times. The chain uses TRBV2 and TRBJ2-3, with D unresolved. Germline lookup yields CDR1 SNHLY and CDR2 FYNNEI. With 6 bases removed from V and 2 bases from J, the gap between germline ends came to 6 bases. This CDR3 is built from 12 residues. This chain's CDR3 is CASRSTTDTQYF. The CDR3 DNA reads as TGTGCCAGCAGGAGTACCACAGATACGCAGTATTTT.

This clonotype was seen a handful of times. The chain carries TRBV3-1 and TRBJ2-7; D gene ambiguous. The V gene's germline CDR1 is LGHDT and CDR2 YNNKEL (reference sequence). The CDR3 runs 12 residues. V gave up 0 bases and J gave up 3 bases, with 3 bases separating them. CDR3 DNA sequence: TGTGCCAGCAGCCAAGATCACTACGAGCAGTACTTC. This encodes CASSQDHYEQYF.

This chain connects TRBV7-2 to TRBJ2-2; D is possibly TRBD1 (5 bases). Trimming left V 1 base short and J 9 bases short, with 9 bases between. The CDR3 runs 13 residues. CDR1 is SGHTA and CDR2 is FQGNSA in the germline V gene. CDR3 in DNA: TGTGCCAGCAGCTTAGGGGGCAGCAGGGAGCTGTTTTTT. This encodes CASSLGGSRELFF.

With regard to this clonotype: The CDR3 end shows no conserved phenylalanine or tryptophan, and so a read error is likely. The limits of the CDR3 on the DNA are not certain, so only TCRdb's listed CDR3 is given. The rearrangement links TRBV6-2 or TRBV6-3 to TRBJ2-5; the table calls TRBD2, which could not be checked here. The CDR3 totals 11 residues, both ends included. Looked up from germline, CDR1 is MNHEY and CDR2 is SVGEGT. The CDR3 sequence: CASSGLATTYY.

The genes are TRBV7-6 and TRBJ1-4; no clear D gene. V was shortened by 9 bases and J by 4 bases, with 9 bases between the two germline ends. Germline V lookup: CDR1 SGHVS, CDR2 FNYEAQ. CDR3 size: 12 residues. CDR3 nucleotides: TGTGCCAGTGGGCGCCTTAATGAAAAACTGTTTTTT. Translating gives CASGRLNEKLFF.

This clonotype was recorded a few times. An end of the junction differs from the germline gene, which may be a read error. V gene TRBV2 combines with J gene TRBJ2-7; TRBD2 matches at 13 bases. CDR1 is SNHLY and CDR2 is FYNNEI in the germline V gene. The CDR3 has 17 residues. CDR3: CASSEGPGLAGAREQYF. CDR3 sequence (DNA): TGTGCCAGCAGCGAAGGGCCCGGACTAGCGGGAGCTCGCGAGCAGTACTTC.

The genes are TRBV6-5 and TRBJ2-2, with a tentative D call TRBD1 (6 bases). This CDR3 region has 14 residues. Germline V CDR1 and CDR2: MNHEY, SVGAGI. Trimming removed 6 bases from V and 5 bases from J, with 13 bases in between. CDR3 amino acids: CASSSRGNTGELFF. In DNA, the CDR3 is TGTGCCAGCAGCTCCAGGGGAAATACCGGGGAGCTGTTTTTT.

Notes on this clonotype: Being one base from a much bigger clone, this may be a read error. This sequence joins TRBV7-6 and TRBJ1-1; unclear D gene. CDR1 and CDR2 (germline): SGHVS, FNYEAQ. The CDR3 has 13 amino acids. V shed 3 bases and J shed 1 base, with 6 bases lying between them. The CDR3 nucleotides are TGTGCCAGCAGCTTTCGGTGGAACACTGAAGCTTTCTTT. Its protein is CASSFRWNTEAFF. Full variable domain (missing parts from reference TRBV7-6 and TRBJ1-1): GAGVSQSPRYKVTKRGQDVALRCDPISGHVSLYWYRQALGQGPEFLTYFNYEAQQDKSGLPNDRFSAERPEGSISTLTIQRTEQRDSAMYRCASSFRWNTEAFFGQGTRLTVV.

The CDR3 nucleotides are TGTGCCAGCTCACCATCAGGGTTAGAGACCCAGTACTTC. Its translation is CASSPSGLETQYF. This sequence joins TRBV18 and TRBJ2-5; the D gene is possibly TRBD1 (5 bases). Germline CDR1 reads KGHSH; CDR2 reads LQKENI. The CDR3 has 13 amino acids. Trimming took 2 bases from V and 4 from J, leaving 8 bases between them. Full variable domain (rest looked up from reference TRBV18 and TRBJ2-5): NAGVMQNPRHLVRRRGQEARLRCSPMKGHSHVYWYRQLPEEGLKFMVYLQKENIIDESGMPKERFSAEFPKEGPSILRIQQVVRGDSAAYFCASSPSGLETQYFGPGTRLLVL.

This rearrangement joins TRBV10-3 to TRBJ2-5, with 9 bases lining up with TRBD1. CDR3 size: 13 residues. CDR1 ENHRY and CDR2 SYGVKD come from the germline V gene. V shed 2 bases and J 5 bases; nucleotides not matched to a gene: 0. The CDR3 sequence: CAISEGQGETQYF. The DNA for the CDR3 is TGTGCCATCAGTGAGGGACAGGGGGAGACCCAGTACTTC.

The CDR3 DNA reads TGTGCCAGCAGCTTACCCGGGGGAGACGAGCAGTACTTC. Amino acid sequence: CASSLPGGDEQYF. The chain has TRBV7-9 and TRBJ2-7; D may be TRBD2 (6 bases). Germline CDR1 and CDR2: SEHNR and FQNEAQ (reference sequence). Trimming stripped 2 bases from V and 5 bases from J, with 10 bases between. The CDR3 contains 13 residues.

This clonotype showed up many times. The chain uses TRBV11-2 and TRBJ2-3; 7 bases line up with TRBD1. The CDR3 spans 13 residues. J was trimmed by 4 bases and V by 6 bases; bases with no gene match: 4. Germline assignment: CDR1 SGHAT and CDR2 FQNNGV. The CDR3 here is CASRTGMSDTQYF. DNA of the CDR3: TGTGCCAGCAGGACAGGGATGTCAGATACGCAGTATTTT.

This clonotype was observed a few times. Compared with germline, one end of the junction differs, possibly owing to a read error. V is TRBV7-7 and J is TRBJ2-7, with D unresolved. This CDR3 spans 14 amino acids. The germline V gene encodes CDR1 SSHAT and CDR2 FNYEAQ (reference sequence). The CDR3 DNA follows: TGTGCTAGCAGCCCCTCTTTCCTCTCCTACGAGCAGTACTTC. It is translated as CASSPSFLSYEQYF. Together with reference TRBV7-7 and TRBJ2-7, the CDR3 gives the full variable domain: GAGVSQSPRYKVTKRGQDVTLRCDPISSHATLYWYQQALGQGPEFLTYFNYEAQPDKSGLPSDRFSAERPEGSISTLTIQRTEQRDSAMYRCASSPSFLSYEQYFGPGTRLTVT.

The chain couples TRBV2 to TRBJ1-5, with 8 bases aligning to TRBD1. From germline, CDR1 is SNHLY and CDR2 FYNNEI. With V trimmed by 3 bases and J by 0 bases, 7 bases remained unmatched. The CDR3 runs 17 residues. The CDR3 region is CASSDGTGRDSNQPQHF. In nucleotides, the CDR3 is TGTGCCAGCAGTGACGGGACAGGTAGAGATAGCAATCAGCCCCAGCATTTT.

This clonotype was counted a few times. V usage is TRBV12-3 or TRBV12-4 and J usage is TRBJ2-7; TRBD2 aligns across 8 bases. The CDR3 runs to 13 residues. Trimming took 7 bases from V and 2 from J; bases not matched to a gene: 4. The CDR3 protein is CASKGLGAYEQYF. The CDR3 DNA sequence: TGTGCCAGCAAGGGACTAGGCGCCTACGAGCAGTACTTC.

This clonotype was detected only a few times. The chain employs TRBV18 and TRBJ1-1, with no clear D. CDR1 is KGHSH, CDR2 LQKENI, per germline. This CDR3 is built from 12 residues. The V gene lost 6 bases and the J gene lost 5 bases, with 10 bases spanning the gap. The CDR3 reads CASSVEGTEAFF. CDR3 nucleotides: TGTGCCAGCTCCGTTGAGGGTACTGAAGCTTTCTTT.

In its sample, this clonotype was seen a few times. The chain has TRBV7-3 and TRBJ2-1; 12 bases map to TRBD2. Germline CDR1 reads SGHTA; CDR2 reads FQGTGA. V trimming: 8 bases; J trimming: 6 bases; junction bases outside the gene matches: 2. This CDR3 spans 13 amino acids. CDR3 sequence (DNA): TGTGCCAGCTCGGGACTAGCGGGCAATGAGCAGTTCTTC. Translating it yields CASSGLAGNEQFF.

This clonotype was detected a few times. The chain has TRBV7-9 and TRBJ2-3; 7 nucleotides agree with TRBD1. This CDR3 contains 14 residues. CDR1 is SEHNR, CDR2 FQNEAQ, per germline (reference sequence). V shed 5 bases, J shed 2 bases, and the junction held 4 bases outside the gene matches. The CDR3 DNA is TGTGCCAGCAGCCAAGGGACAGCCACAGATACGCAGTATTTT. Translation gives CASSQGTATDTQYF. Based on the CDR3 plus reference TRBV7-9 and TRBJ2-3, the full variable domain is DTGVSQNPRHKITKRGQNVTFRCDPISEHNRLYWYRQTLGQGPEFLTYFQNEAQLEKSRLLSDRFSAERPKGSFSTLEIQRTEQGDSAMYLCASSQGTATDTQYFGPGTRLTVL.